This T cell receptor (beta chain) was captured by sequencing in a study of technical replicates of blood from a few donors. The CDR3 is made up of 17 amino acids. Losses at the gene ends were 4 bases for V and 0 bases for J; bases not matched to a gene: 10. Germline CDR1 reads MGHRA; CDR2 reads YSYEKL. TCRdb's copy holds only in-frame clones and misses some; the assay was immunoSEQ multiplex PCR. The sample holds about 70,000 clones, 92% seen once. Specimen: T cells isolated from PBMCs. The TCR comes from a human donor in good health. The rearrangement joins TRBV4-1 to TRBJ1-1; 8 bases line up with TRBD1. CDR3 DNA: TGCGCCAGCAGCCCAGGACAGGGAGCTGCTGTGAACACTGAAGCTTTCTTT. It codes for CASSPGQGAAVNTEAFF.